This T cell receptor (beta chain) came from a study of CD8 T cells in Susac syndrome. Study background: Fewer than 10 of the sequenced Susac syndrome patients were in remission, and about six had active disease. Treatment at blood withdrawal was none, corticosteroids, or intravenous immunoglobulin alone in Susac syndrome patients. General study points: Repertoires of Susac syndrome CD4+ T cells lacked clonal expansion.

The ends lost 3 bases at V and 0 bases at J; junction bases unmatched: 8. Germline V gene sequence: CDR1 PRHDT, CDR2 FYEKMQ (reference sequence). The CDR3 is 16 amino acids. On this clonotype: Antigen: not known.

About 0.45 to 1 ug RNA was reverse transcribed with random hexamers. MiXCR, applied by TCRdb to the immunoSEQ multiplex PCR reads, yields one record per CDR3 protein. Among some 180,000 distinct CDR3 sequences listed, 90% to 95% were seen once. The clonotype originates from a human donor with Susac syndrome. Sequenced: CD4+ T cells from PBMCs. The V gene is TRBV13, the J gene TRBJ2-7; 7 positions agree with TRBD2. The CDR3 DNA sequence: TGTGCCAGCAGCTTTAGTTCGCGGGGGAGCTCCTACGAGCAGTACTTC. It yields the protein CASSFSSRGSSYEQYF. Variable domain in full (rest from reference TRBV13 and TRBJ2-7): AAGVIQSPRHLIKEKRETATLKCYPIPRHDTVYWYQQGPGQDPQFLISFYEKMQSDKGSIPDRFSAQQFSDYHSELNMSSLELGDSALYFCASSFSSRGSSYEQYFGPGTRLTVT.